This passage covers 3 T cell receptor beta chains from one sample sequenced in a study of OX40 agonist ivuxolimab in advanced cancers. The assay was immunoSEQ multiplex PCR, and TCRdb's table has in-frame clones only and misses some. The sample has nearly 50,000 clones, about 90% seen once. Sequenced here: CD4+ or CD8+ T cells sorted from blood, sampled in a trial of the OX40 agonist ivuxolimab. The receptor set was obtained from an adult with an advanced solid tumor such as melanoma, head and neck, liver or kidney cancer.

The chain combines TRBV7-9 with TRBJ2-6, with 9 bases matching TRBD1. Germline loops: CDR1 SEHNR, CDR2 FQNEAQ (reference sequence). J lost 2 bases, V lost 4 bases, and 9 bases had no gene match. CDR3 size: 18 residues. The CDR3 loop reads CASSSSGTGRPGANVLTF. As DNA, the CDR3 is TGTGCCAGCAGCTCCTCGGGGACAGGGAGACCTGGGGCCAACGTCCTGACTTTC. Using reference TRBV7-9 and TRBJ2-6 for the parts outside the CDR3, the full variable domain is DTGVSQNPRHKITKRGQNVTFRCDPISEHNRLYWYRQTLGQGPEFLTYFQNEAQLEKSRLLSDRFSAERPKGSFSTLEIQRTEQGDSAMYLCASSSSGTGRPGANVLTFGAGSRLTVL.

This chain's CDR3 is CASSFEQASYEQYF. CDR3 DNA sequence: TGTGCCAGCAGCTTCGAACAGGCGAGCTACGAGCAGTACTTC. The chain recombines TRBV5-4 with TRBJ2-7, with a possible D match to TRBD1 (5 bases). The CDR3 covers 14 residues. Per the germline V gene, CDR1 is SGHNT and CDR2 is YYREEE (reference sequence). The germline V and J ends were trimmed by 2 bases and 3 bases, with 12 bases remaining between them.

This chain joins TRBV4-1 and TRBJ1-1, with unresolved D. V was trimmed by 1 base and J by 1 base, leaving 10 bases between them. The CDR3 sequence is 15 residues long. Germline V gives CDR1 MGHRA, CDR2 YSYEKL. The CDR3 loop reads CASSQVRLGNTEAFF. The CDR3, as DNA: TGCGCCAGCAGCCAAGTGCGTTTGGGGAACACTGAAGCTTTCTTT.